This TCR beta chain was obtained from a study of cytomegalovirus exposure and HLA in healthy donors. Overall study findings and caveats: The classifier was said to identify cytomegalovirus status with high specificity and sensitivity.

Concerning this clone itself: Its antigen is not identified.

CDR1 is MNHEY and CDR2 is SVGAGI in the germline V gene. CDR3 length equals 13 residues. Trimming shortened V by 1 base and J by 4 bases, and 7 bases separated the two germline ends. The PCR employed 60 Vbeta primers together with 13 Jbeta primers. Assay: immunoSEQ multiplex PCR; the TCRdb copy retains only in-frame clones and omits some. The sample's table shows around 48,000 clones. The chain joins TRBV6-5 to TRBJ1-2; D unclear. The origin of this receptor is a female donor in good health and CMV-seronegative. The sample consisted of PBMCs. CDR3 DNA: TGTGCCAGCAGTTACTTGCGGGGCTATGGCTACACCTTC. Its protein is CASSYLRGYGYTF.